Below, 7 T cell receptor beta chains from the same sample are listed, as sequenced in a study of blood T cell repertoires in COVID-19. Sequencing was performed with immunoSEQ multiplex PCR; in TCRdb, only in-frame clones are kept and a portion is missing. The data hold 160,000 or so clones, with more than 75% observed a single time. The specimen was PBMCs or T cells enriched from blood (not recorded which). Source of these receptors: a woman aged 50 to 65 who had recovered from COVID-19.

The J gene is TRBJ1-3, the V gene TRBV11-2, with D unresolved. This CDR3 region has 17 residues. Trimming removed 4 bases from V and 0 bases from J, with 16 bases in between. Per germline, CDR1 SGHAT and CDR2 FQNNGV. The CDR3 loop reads CASSSLMGRSSGNTIYF. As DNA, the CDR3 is TGTGCCAGCAGCTCCCTCATGGGCCGAAGCTCTGGAAACACCATATATTTT.

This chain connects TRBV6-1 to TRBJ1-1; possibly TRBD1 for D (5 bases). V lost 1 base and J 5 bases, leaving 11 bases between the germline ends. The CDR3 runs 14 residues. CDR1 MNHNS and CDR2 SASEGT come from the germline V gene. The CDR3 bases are TGTGCCAGCAGTGAAGTCAGGGCGCGTACTGAAGCTTTCTTT. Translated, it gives CASSEVRARTEAFF.

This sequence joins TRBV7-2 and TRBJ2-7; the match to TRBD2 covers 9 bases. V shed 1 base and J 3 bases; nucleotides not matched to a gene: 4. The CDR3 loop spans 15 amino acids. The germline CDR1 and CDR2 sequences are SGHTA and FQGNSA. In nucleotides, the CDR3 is TGTGCCAGCAGCTTAGGGGTGACTAGCGGCTACGAGCAGTACTTC. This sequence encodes CASSLGVTSGYEQYF.

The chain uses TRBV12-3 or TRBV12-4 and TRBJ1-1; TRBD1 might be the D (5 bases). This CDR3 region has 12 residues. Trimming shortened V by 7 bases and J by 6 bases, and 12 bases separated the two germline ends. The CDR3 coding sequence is TGTGCCAGCAATAGGGGCGCGGCTGAAGCTTTCTTT. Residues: CASNRGAAEAFF.

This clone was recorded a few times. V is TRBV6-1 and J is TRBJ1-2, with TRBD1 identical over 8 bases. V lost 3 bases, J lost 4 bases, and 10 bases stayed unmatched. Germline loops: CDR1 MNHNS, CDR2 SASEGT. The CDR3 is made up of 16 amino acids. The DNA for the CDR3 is TGTGCCAGCAGTGATTATACGACAGGGGTTTCCTATGGCTACACCTTC. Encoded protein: CASSDYTTGVSYGYTF.

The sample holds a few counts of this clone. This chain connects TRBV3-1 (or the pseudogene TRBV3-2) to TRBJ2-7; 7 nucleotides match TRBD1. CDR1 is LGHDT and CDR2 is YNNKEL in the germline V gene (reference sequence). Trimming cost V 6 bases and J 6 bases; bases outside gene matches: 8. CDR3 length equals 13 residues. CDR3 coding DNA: TGTGCCAGCAGTGACAGGGCCCTAGGCGAGCAGTACTTC. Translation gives CASSDRALGEQYF.

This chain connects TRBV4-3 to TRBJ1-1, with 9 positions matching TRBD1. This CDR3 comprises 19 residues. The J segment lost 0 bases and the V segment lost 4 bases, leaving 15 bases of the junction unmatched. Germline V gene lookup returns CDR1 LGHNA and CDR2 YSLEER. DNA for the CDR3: TGCGCCAGCAGCCGGGGCTCGGGACAGGGCGCAGGAGTGAACACTGAAGCTTTCTTT. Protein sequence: CASSRGSGQGAGVNTEAFF.